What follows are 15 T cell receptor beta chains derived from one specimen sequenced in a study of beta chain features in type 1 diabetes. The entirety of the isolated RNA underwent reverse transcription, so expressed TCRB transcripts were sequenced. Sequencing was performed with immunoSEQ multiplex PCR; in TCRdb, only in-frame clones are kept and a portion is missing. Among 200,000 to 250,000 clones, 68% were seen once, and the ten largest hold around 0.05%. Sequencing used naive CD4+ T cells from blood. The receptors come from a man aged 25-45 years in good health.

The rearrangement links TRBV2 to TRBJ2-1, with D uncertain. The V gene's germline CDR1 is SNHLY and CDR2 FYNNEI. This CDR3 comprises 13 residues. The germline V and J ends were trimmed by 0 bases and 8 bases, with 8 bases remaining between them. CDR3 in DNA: TGTGCCAGCAGTGAAGCGCCAGAGGATGAGCAGTTCTTC. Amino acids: CASSEAPEDEQFF.

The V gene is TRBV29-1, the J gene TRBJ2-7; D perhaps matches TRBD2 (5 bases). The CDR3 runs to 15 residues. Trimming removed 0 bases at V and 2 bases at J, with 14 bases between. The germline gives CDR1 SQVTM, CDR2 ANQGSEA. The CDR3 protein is CSVEDGSLGTYEQYF. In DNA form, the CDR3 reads TGCAGCGTTGAAGATGGGAGCCTGGGAACCTACGAGCAGTACTTC.

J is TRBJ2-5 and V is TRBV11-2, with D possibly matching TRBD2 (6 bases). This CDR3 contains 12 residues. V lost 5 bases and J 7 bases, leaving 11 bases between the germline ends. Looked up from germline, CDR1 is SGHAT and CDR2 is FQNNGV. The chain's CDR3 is CASSLGGGTQYF. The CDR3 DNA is TGTGCCAGCAGCCTTGGGGGAGGGACCCAGTACTTC.

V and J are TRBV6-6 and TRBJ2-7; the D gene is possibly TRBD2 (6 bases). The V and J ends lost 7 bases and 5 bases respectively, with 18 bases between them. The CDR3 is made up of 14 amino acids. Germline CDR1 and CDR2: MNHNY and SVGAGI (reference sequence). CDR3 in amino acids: CASNLRVSGHEQYF. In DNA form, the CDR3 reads TGTGCCAGCAACCTCAGGGTTAGCGGCCACGAGCAGTACTTC.

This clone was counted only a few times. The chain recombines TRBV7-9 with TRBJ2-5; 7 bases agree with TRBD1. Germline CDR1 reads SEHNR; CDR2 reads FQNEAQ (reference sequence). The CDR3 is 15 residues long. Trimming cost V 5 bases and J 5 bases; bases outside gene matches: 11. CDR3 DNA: TGTGCCAGCAGCGCGGACAGGTCCCCTGGGGAGACCCAGTACTTC. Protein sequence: CASSADRSPGETQYF.

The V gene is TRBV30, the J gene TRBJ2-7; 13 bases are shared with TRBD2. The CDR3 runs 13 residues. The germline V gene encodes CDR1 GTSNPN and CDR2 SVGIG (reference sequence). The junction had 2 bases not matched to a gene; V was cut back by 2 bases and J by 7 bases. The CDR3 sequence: CAWSLGLAGEQYF. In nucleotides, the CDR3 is TGTGCCTGGAGTCTGGGACTAGCGGGGGAGCAGTACTTC.

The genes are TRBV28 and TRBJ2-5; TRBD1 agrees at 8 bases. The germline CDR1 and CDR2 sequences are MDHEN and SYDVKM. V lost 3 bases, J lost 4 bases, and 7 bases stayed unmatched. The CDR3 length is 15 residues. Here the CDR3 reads CASSFLGQGGETQYF. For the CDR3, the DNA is TGTGCCAGCAGTTTCCTCGGACAGGGAGGAGAGACCCAGTACTTC.

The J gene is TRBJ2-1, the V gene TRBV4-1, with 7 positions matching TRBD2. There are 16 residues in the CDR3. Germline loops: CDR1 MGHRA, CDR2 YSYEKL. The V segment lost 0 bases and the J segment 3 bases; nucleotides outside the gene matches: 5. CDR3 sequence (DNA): TGCGCCAGCAGCCAAGAGGAGCGGGGAAGCTACAATGAGCAGTTCTTC. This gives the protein CASSQEERGSYNEQFF.

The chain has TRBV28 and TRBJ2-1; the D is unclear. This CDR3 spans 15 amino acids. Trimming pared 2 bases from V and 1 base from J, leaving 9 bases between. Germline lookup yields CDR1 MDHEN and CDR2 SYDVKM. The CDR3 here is CASSLIGISYNEQFF. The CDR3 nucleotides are TGTGCCAGCAGTTTAATCGGAATTTCCTACAATGAGCAGTTCTTC.

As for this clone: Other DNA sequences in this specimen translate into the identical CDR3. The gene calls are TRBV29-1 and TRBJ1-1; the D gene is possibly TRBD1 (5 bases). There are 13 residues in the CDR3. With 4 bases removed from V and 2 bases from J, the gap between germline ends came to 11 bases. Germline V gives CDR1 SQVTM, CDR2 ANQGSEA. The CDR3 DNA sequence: TGCAGCGTTGGGCCAGGGCTTAACACTGAAGCTTTCTTT. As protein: CSVGPGLNTEAFF.

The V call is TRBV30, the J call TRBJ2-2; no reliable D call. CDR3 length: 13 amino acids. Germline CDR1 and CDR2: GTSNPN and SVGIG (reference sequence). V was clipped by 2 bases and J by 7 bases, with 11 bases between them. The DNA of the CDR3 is TGTGCCTGGAGTCCTACAAGGCGCGGGGAGCTGTTTTTT. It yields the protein CAWSPTRRGELFF.

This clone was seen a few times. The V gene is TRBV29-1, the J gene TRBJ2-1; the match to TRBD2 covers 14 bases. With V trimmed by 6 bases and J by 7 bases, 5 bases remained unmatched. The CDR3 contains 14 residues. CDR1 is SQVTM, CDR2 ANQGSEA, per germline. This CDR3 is CSVGGLAGVNEQFF. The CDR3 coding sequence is TGCAGCGTGGGGGGACTAGCGGGAGTTAATGAGCAGTTCTTC.

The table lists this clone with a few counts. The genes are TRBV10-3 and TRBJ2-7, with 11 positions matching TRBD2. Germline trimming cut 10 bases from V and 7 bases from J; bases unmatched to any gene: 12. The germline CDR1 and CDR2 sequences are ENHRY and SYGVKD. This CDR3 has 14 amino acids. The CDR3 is CATSSGRSMSEQYF. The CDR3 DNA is TGTGCCACATCTAGCGGGAGGTCAATGAGTGAGCAGTACTTC.

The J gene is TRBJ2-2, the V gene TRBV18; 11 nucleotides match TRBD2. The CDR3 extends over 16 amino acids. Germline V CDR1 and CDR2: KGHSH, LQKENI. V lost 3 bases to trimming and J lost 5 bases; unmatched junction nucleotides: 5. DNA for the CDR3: TGTGCCAGCTCACCTCCGGGACTAGCGGAGACCGGGGAGCTGTTTTTT. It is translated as CASSPPGLAETGELFF.

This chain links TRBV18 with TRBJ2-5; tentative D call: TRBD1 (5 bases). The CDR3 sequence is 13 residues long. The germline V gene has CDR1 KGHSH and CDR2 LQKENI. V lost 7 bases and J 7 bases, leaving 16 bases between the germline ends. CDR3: CASFEGAGGTQYF. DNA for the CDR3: TGTGCCAGCTTTGAAGGGGCCGGCGGGACCCAGTACTTC.